These 23 T cell receptor beta chains were sequenced from one sample in a study of response to subunit inactivated influenza vaccine. Using its own MiXCR run on the RT-PCR reads, TCRdb lists one record per CDR3 protein. The sample lists 650,000 or so distinct CDR3 sequences; about 14% were seen once. Sequences were derived from PBMCs from blood, sampled roughly 15 days before vaccination. Every receptor here comes from a man aged 50-60 years who received an inactivated influenza vaccine.

This chain joins TRBV7-8 and TRBJ2-1; 10 bases align to TRBD2. The CDR3 spans 18 residues. Germline values: CDR1 SGHVS, CDR2 FQNEAQ. J lost 1 base, V lost 3 bases, and 9 bases had no gene match. The CDR3 region is CASSLSSSGSLSYNEQFF. DNA of the CDR3: TGTGCCAGCAGCTTGAGTTCTAGCGGGAGTCTGTCCTACAATGAGCAGTTCTTC.

The CDR3 DNA sequence: TGCAGTGCTAGAGGACTTACACGCGACCAAGAGACCCAGTACTTC. Amino acids: CSARGLTRDQETQYF. The gene calls are TRBV20-1 and TRBJ2-5; D is unclear. V lost 1 base to trimming and J lost 0 bases, with 12 bases between them. The CDR3 is 15 amino acids. Looked up from germline, CDR1 is DFQATT and CDR2 is SNEGSKA (reference sequence).

The CDR3 bases are TGCGCCAGCAGCTTGCAATCTGGAAACACCATATATTTT. Its protein is CASSLQSGNTIYF. This sequence joins TRBV5-1 and TRBJ1-3; D remains unclear. The CDR3 consists of 13 residues. The V gene's germline CDR1 is SGHRS and CDR2 YFSETQ. Trimming left V 1 base short and J 1 base short, with 3 bases between.

This clonotype was recorded a few times. J is TRBJ2-3 and V is TRBV4-1, with a tentative D call TRBD1 (5 bases). V dropped 4 bases and J dropped 5 bases, with 19 bases sitting between them. The CDR3 has 16 amino acids. Germline V gene data show CDR1 as MGHRA and CDR2 as YSYEKL. The CDR3 spells CASSRGEFGAIDTQYF. The CDR3 DNA sequence: TGCGCCAGCAGCCGGGGCGAGTTTGGAGCGATAGATACGCAGTATTTT.

The chain combines TRBV7-9 with TRBJ1-1; D gene unclear. The CDR3 contains 15 residues. In germline, CDR1 is SEHNR, CDR2 FQNEAQ (reference sequence). The V end lost 1 base, the J end lost 1 base, and 10 bases lay between the germline ends. The CDR3 loop reads CASSLVLPSNTEAFF. Written as DNA, the CDR3 is TGTGCCAGCAGCTTAGTTCTGCCTTCGAACACTGAAGCTTTCTTT.

This clonotype was picked up a small number of times. The rearrangement links TRBV2 to TRBJ2-7; 9 bases line up with TRBD2. The CDR3 length is 14 residues. The V segment lost 3 bases and the J segment 5 bases; nucleotides outside the gene matches: 5. CDR1 is SNHLY, CDR2 FYNNEI, per germline. The CDR3 coding sequence is TGTGCCAGCAGTGAGAGCCTAGCGGGAAACGAGCAGTACTTC. This codes for CASSESLAGNEQYF.

This clonotype was seen a handful of times. The chain is built from TRBV7-9 and TRBJ2-7; 11 bases map to TRBD2. J was trimmed by 4 bases and V by 5 bases; bases with no gene match: 7. Germline assignment: CDR1 SEHNR and CDR2 FQNEAQ (reference sequence). The CDR3 loop spans 15 amino acids. CDR3 bases: TGTGCCAGCAGCACGAGGGGACTAGCGGCTTACGAGCAGTACTTC. Amino acids: CASSTRGLAAYEQYF.

This clonotype was counted a few times. This chain uses TRBV20-1 with TRBJ1-4, with a possible D match to TRBD1 (6 bases). V lost 3 bases and J 4 bases, leaving 9 bases between the germline ends. The CDR3 has 13 amino acids. Germline V gene lookup returns CDR1 DFQATT and CDR2 SNEGSKA (reference sequence). CDR3 DNA sequence: TGCAGTGCTAGCCGGACAGTTAATGAAAAACTGTTTTTT. Protein sequence: CSASRTVNEKLFF.

This clonotype was counted only a few times. Just one base apart from a much larger clone, this may be a read error. This chain links TRBV12-3 or TRBV12-4 with TRBJ2-7, with 7 bases aligning to TRBD1. The CDR3 is made up of 13 amino acids. Germline trimming cut 5 bases from V and 4 bases from J; bases unmatched to any gene: 5. The CDR3, as DNA: TGTGCCAGCAGTCGGGGACAGCCTTACGAGCAGTACTTC. It is translated as CASSRGQPYEQYF.

To note about this clonotype: Possible read error: a much larger clone is one base away. The chain recombines TRBV6-2 or TRBV6-3 with TRBJ2-1; unclear D gene. Germline CDR1 reads MNHEY; CDR2 reads SVGEGT. Trimming pared 2 bases from V and 2 bases from J, leaving 13 bases between. This CDR3 spans 16 amino acids. The CDR3 spells CASSYIGGGTYNEQFF. CDR3 DNA sequence: TGTGCCAGCAGTTACATAGGCGGTGGGACCTACAATGAGCAGTTCTTC.

Ten or more counts support this clonotype. The chain recombines TRBV29-1 with TRBJ1-1, with D unclear. The V and J ends lost 3 bases and 1 base respectively, with 3 bases between them. This CDR3 is 11 amino acids long. Germline loops: CDR1 SQVTM, CDR2 ANQGSEA. The CDR3 protein is CSVEKNTEAFF. The CDR3 nucleotides read TGCAGCGTTGAGAAGAACACTGAAGCTTTCTTT.

CDR3 amino acids: CASSSRGGRSQETQYF. Written as DNA, the CDR3 is TGTGCCAGCAGCTCACGGGGGGGGCGGTCCCAAGAGACCCAGTACTTC. The chain has TRBV7-6 and TRBJ2-5; 8 nucleotides line up with TRBD2. The CDR3 totals 16 residues. Germline CDR1 SGHVS, CDR2 FNYEAQ. V shed 4 bases, J shed 1 base, and the junction held 8 bases outside the gene matches.

This clonotype was found a few times. The genes are TRBV20-1 and TRBJ2-7, with 10 bases that match TRBD1. V was pared by 2 bases and J by 5 bases, with 6 bases of the junction left unmatched. The CDR3 loop spans 14 amino acids. CDR1 is DFQATT and CDR2 is SNEGSKA in the germline V gene (reference sequence). The CDR3 protein is CSARKSGTGDEQYF. CDR3 nucleotides: TGCAGTGCTAGAAAGTCCGGGACAGGGGACGAGCAGTACTTC.

In its sample, this clonotype was seen a few times. This chain uses TRBV28 with TRBJ2-3, with D uncertain. V was pared by 5 bases and J by 7 bases, with 19 bases between. The CDR3 has 15 residues. Germline V gene sequence: CDR1 MDHEN, CDR2 SYDVKM. CDR3 sequence (DNA): TGTGCCAGCAGTAGCTCCGGACGAAGTTTGAATACGCAGTATTTT. It codes for CASSSSGRSLNTQYF. Full variable domain (missing parts from reference TRBV28 and TRBJ2-3): DVKVTQSSRYLVKRTGEKVFLECVQDMDHENMFWYRQDPGLGLRLIYFSYDVKMKEKGDIPEGYSVSREKKERFSLILESASTNQTSMYLCASSSSGRSLNTQYFGPGTRLTVL.

This clonotype was counted at least ten times. The V and J genes are TRBV5-1 and TRBJ2-5; D uncertain. The V gene lost 0 bases and the J gene lost 3 bases, with 9 bases spanning the gap. The CDR3 has 14 residues. The germline V gene has CDR1 SGHRS and CDR2 YFSETQ. DNA for the CDR3: TGCGCCAGCAGCTTGGCCGGGCAGAAAGAGACCCAGTACTTC. Translating it yields CASSLAGQKETQYF.

This chain links TRBV11-1 with TRBJ2-5; D possibly uses TRBD1 or TRBD2 (5 bases each). Trimming removed 0 bases from V and 6 bases from J, with 17 bases in between. The CDR3 is 16 amino acids. The germline gives CDR1 SGHAT, CDR2 FQDESV (reference sequence). CDR3 in amino acids: CASSLARSGTSKTQYF. DNA for the CDR3: TGTGCCAGCAGCTTAGCAAGGTCGGGGACCTCGAAGACCCAGTACTTC.

The rearrangement joins TRBV2 to TRBJ1-4, with D hard to call. Per germline, CDR1 SNHLY and CDR2 FYNNEI. This CDR3 has 15 amino acids. The V and J ends lost 6 bases and 3 bases respectively, with 14 bases between them. CDR3 in DNA: TGTGCCAGCAGGGCTTCGGGGAAGCCTAATGAAAAACTGTTTTTT. Its translation: CASRASGKPNEKLFF.

The rearrangement links TRBV12-3 or TRBV12-4 to TRBJ1-2, with D possibly TRBD1 on 6 matching bases. V was pared by 3 bases and J by 8 bases, with 19 bases between. CDR3 size: 15 residues. CDR3 residues: CASSFGGAGERGYTF. In nucleotides, the CDR3 is TGTGCCAGCAGTTTTGGGGGGGCGGGAGAAAGGGGCTACACCTTC.

In its sample, this clonotype was seen many times. The CDR3 nucleotides read TGCGCCAGCAGCTTGCACTCTCAGTACGAGCAGTACTTC. This sequence encodes CASSLHSQYEQYF. The rearrangement links TRBV5-1 to TRBJ2-7; D is unresolved. V lost 1 base and J lost 4, with 9 bases in between. Germline CDR1 is SGHRS and CDR2 is YFSETQ. The CDR3 loop spans 13 amino acids.

The chain employs TRBV5-1 and TRBJ2-7, with 7 bases identical to TRBD1. Germline CDR1 is SGHRS and CDR2 is YFSETQ. This CDR3 has 14 residues. J gave up 4 bases and V 3 bases, and 7 bases lay outside the gene matches. CDR3 coding DNA: TGCGCCAGCAGCTGGAGGACAGGCGGGTACGAGCAGTACTTC. This gives the protein CASSWRTGGYEQYF.

In its sample, this clonotype was seen a few times. V is TRBV4-1 and J is TRBJ2-7; tentative D call: TRBD2 (5 bases). The CDR3 loop spans 14 amino acids. Between the trimmed V and J ends, which lost 3 bases and 2 bases, there was a span of 11 bases. Germline V gene sequence: CDR1 MGHRA, CDR2 YSYEKL. The CDR3 nucleotides read TGCGCCAGCAGCCACCTCACTAGAACCTACGAGCAGTACTTC. It is translated as CASSHLTRTYEQYF.

The chain couples TRBV6-5 to TRBJ1-1; TRBD1 is a possible D gene (5 bases). The CDR3 spans 13 residues. V dropped 2 bases and J dropped 7 bases, with 11 bases sitting between them. Germline CDR1 MNHEY, CDR2 SVGAGI. The CDR3 protein is CASSYRTNYEAFF. The CDR3 DNA sequence: TGTGCCAGCAGTTACAGGACAAATTATGAAGCTTTCTTT.

The chain combines TRBV20-1 with TRBJ2-1; D is unresolved. V was cut by 7 bases and J by 6 bases, with 28 bases left in between. The CDR3 extends over 17 amino acids. From germline, CDR1 is DFQATT and CDR2 SNEGSKA (reference sequence). CDR3 sequence: CSGKHSVEKEHFNEQFF. The CDR3, as DNA: TGCAGTGGGAAACACAGCGTCGAGAAAGAACACTTCAATGAGCAGTTCTTC.